This T cell receptor beta chain was observed in a study of T-cell memory formation after mild COVID-19 (dated by TCRdb to about 2021). At the level of the whole study: TCR sequence clusters from the two donors were largely donor specific. T-cell clones expanding and contracting after mild COVID-19 in a couple of donors were tracked by longitudinal TCRalpha and TCRbeta repertoire sequencing. The cohort comprised two young, previously healthy adult volunteers, one female and one male. Study-wide conclusions, independent of this receptor: SARS-CoV-2 specificity was not confirmed for the second-wave clones peaking on day 37. Clones that contracted from day 15 to 85 showed balanced CD4/CD8 phenotypes, whereas a second wave of clones that expanded from day 15 to 37 leaned towards CD4+. Contracting CD4+ clones were located mainly in the CM and EM memory subsets, whereas CD8+ clones were found to be enriched in EMRA. Only two mild cases were covered in the study, and larger cohorts including severe cases with pre-infection samples were considered necessary. Some responding clones were detected in pre-infection memory, which suggested that pre-existing cross-reactive memory T cells had joined the SARS-CoV-2 response.

A few counts support this clonotype. The antigen it binds to is not known. Per-base qualities were not stored, and no clone one base away is much larger. Sequencing was performed on an Illumina NovaSeq 6000. Using 5'RACE with constant-segment primers, TCRalpha and TCRbeta cDNA libraries were constructed, with sample barcodes and unique molecular identifiers added in the process. RNA was extracted from every sample with Trizol reagent. Library amplification was performed in two PCR steps, and a second sample barcode and Illumina TruSeq adapters were introduced in the second step. Sequencing of libraries was performed on an Illumina NovaSeq with 2 x 150 bp paired-end reads. On the study's bioinformatics: The reads were demultiplexed and collapsed into UMI-guided consensus sequences using migec v1.2.7. Using mixcr v2.1.11, the UMI consensuses were aligned to TRA and TRB V and J templates and assembled into clonotypes. Clonotypes were classified as expanded or contracted when called significant by both edgeR and NoisET, with noise models trained on biological replicates. edgeR calls used a false discovery rate-adjusted p below 0.01 and a log2 fold-change threshold of 1. As an exploratory analysis of dynamics, PCA with hierarchical clustering was applied to max-normalized trajectories of the 1000 most abundant clonotypes. The CD4 or CD8 phenotype of responding clones was assigned using the separately sequenced CD4+ and CD8+ repertoires. TCRdb ran its own pipeline on the public reads, namely fastp trimming at Q25 and MiXCR clone calling, and kept in-frame beta chains. Under each unique CDR3 protein, matching rows form one entry showing the most common genes and DNA. The V and J calls reflect TCRdb's pipeline rather than the authors' work. Across this sample there are roughly 500,000 distinct CDR3 sequences, with roughly 22% seen only once. The ten largest clonotypes hold around an eighth of the sample.

From a lookup of the germline V gene, CDR1 and CDR2 are SGHTA and FQGNSA. The CDR3, cysteine through phenylalanine, is 15 amino acids long. CDR3 DNA only is kept here, 45 bases in frame from base 1. The junction carries 16 bases between V and J, which are trimmed by 5 bases and 8 bases respectively. Ficoll-Paque density gradient centrifugation was used to isolate PBMCs. The specimen sequenced was PBMCs or a T cell subset sorted from them (not recorded which). This sequence uses TRBV7-2 and TRBJ1-6; tentative D gene TRBD1, with 6 bases matching. This receptor was identified in an adult woman who had mild COVID-19 (a few samples of this study predate the infection). The sample titles of this study are shuffled in the database, so cell type and time point are left out; the donor was told from shared clones. The CDR3 is CASSLQGRIDSPLHF. DNA sequence: TGTGCCAGCAGCCTGCAGGGGCGAATCGATTCACCCCTCCACTTT. With the rest looked up from the reference TRBV7-2 and TRBJ1-6 genes rather than sequenced, the full variable domain is GAGVSQSPSNKVTEKGKDVELRCDPISGHTALYWYRQSLGQGLEFLIYFQGNSAPDKSGLPSDRFSAERTGGSVSTLTIQRTQQEDSAVYLCASSLQGRIDSPLHFGNGTRLTVT.